These 3 T cell receptor beta chains were sequenced from one sample in a study of blood T cells in healthy people across ages. The second PCR ran about 7 to 12 cycles with a sample-barcoded 5' primer and J-beta primers. TCRdb redid the calling of the 5' RACE reads with MiXCR, one entry per CDR3 protein. The data contain 1.5 million to 2 million distinct CDR3 sequences, roughly 27% of them singletons. Sequenced sample: blood. Receptor source: a woman aged 25 to 39 in good health.

This clonotype was counted a few times. V and J are TRBV28 and TRBJ1-6; D unresolved. Germline V gene sequence: CDR1 MDHEN, CDR2 SYDVKM. The CDR3 runs 12 residues. Between the trimmed V and J ends, which lost 5 bases and 9 bases, there was a span of 8 bases. The CDR3 region is CASSPLSSPLHF. The CDR3 DNA reads as TGTGCCAGCAGTCCCCTTAGTTCACCCCTCCACTTT. Full variable domain (remainder filled in from reference TRBV28 and TRBJ1-6): DVKVTQSSRYLVKRTGEKVFLECVQDMDHENMFWYRQDPGLGLRLIYFSYDVKMKEKGDIPEGYSVSREKKERFSLILESASTNQTSMYLCASSPLSSPLHFGNGTRLTVT.

A remark on this clonotype: A much larger clone is a single base away; this may be a read error. The chain combines TRBV7-9 with TRBJ1-5, with D tentatively TRBD1 (5 bases). The CDR3 contains 12 residues. The germline gives CDR1 SEHNR, CDR2 FQNEAQ (reference sequence). CDR3 bases: TGTGCCAGCAGCTCGGACAATCAGCCCCCGCATTTT. This sequence encodes CASSSDNQPPHF. The full variable domain, rest sourced from reference TRBV7-9 and TRBJ1-5, is DTGVSQNPRHKITKRGQNVTFRCDPISEHNRLYWYRQTLGQGPEFLTYFQNEAQLEKSRLLSDRFSAERPKGSFSTLEIQRTEQGDSAMYLCASSSDNQPPHFGDGTRLSIL.

V and J are TRBV28 and TRBJ1-2, with D tentatively TRBD1 (5 bases). The CDR3 covers 12 residues. CDR1 is MDHEN and CDR2 is SYDVKM in the germline V gene. V was shortened by 10 bases and J by 7 bases, with 16 bases between the two germline ends. The CDR3 sequence: CATYQGFRGYTF. The CDR3 DNA reads as TGTGCCACCTACCAGGGATTCCGTGGCTACACCTTC.